This T cell receptor beta chain emerged from a study of shared clonotypes between healthy human individuals. The CDR3 is 16 residues long. Germline V gene lookup returns CDR1 SGDLS and CDR2 YYNGEE. J lost 3 bases, V lost 0 bases, and 2 bases had no gene match. It was CD45RO-negative cells, positively selected for CCR7, that made up naive CD8 cells, with terminally differentiated effector memory CD45RA+ cells excluded. Study results and caveats: Generation probability values for non-shared clonotypes were lower than those for clonotypes shared by all four donors. The sole specimen, blood, was sampled, and tissue repertoires likely differ. When naive CD4 clonotypes were compared across a few donors, approximately 4.9% were shared.

The table came from immunoSEQ multiplex PCR; TCRdb's copy has only in-frame clones and leaves some out. The data hold around 2.1 million clones, with about 92% observed a single time. In the case of this clone: Its antigen is unknown. The same CDR3 arises from other DNA sequences in this sample as well.

Specimen: naive CD8+ T cells from PBMCs. This receptor was obtained from a man between 18 and 29 years old in good health. Some clones in this sample may be carry-over from other donors' samples. The gene calls are TRBV9 and TRBJ2-1; the match to TRBD2 covers 11 bases. CDR3 DNA sequence: TGTGCCAGCAGCGTAGCCGGACTAGCGGGCTACAATGAGCAGTTCTTC. This encodes CASSVAGLAGYNEQFF. Full variable domain (remainder filled in from reference TRBV9 and TRBJ2-1): DSGVTQTPKHLITATGQRVTLRCSPRSGDLSVYWYQQSLDQGLQFLIQYYNGEERAKGNILERFSAQQFPDLHSELNLSSLELGDSALYFCASSVAGLAGYNEQFFGPGTRLTVL.